The entry below gives a single T cell receptor (beta chain) sequence along with its context. Its antigen is still unknown. No much larger clonotype is one base removed from it; base qualities were not supplied. The axillary draining lymph nodes of breast cancer patients were the source of the lymph node samples. The data stem from a study of breast tumors, draining lymph nodes, adjacent tissues (dated by TCRdb to about 2016). Some background on the complete study: Breast cancer patients provided tumor, adjacent nontumor tissue and axillary lymph nodes, and the study compared the TCR beta repertoires across these three sources. In human breast cancer, the study set out to evaluate how tumor, surrounding tissue and draining lymph node repertoires relate to one another and whether T cells may move between these sites.

Findings and caveats that apply to the study as a whole: T-cell repertoire diversity in tumors was found to be lower than in lymph nodes but higher than in nontumor tissue, and preferential V and J gene usage was observed. The data were judged consistent with most tumor T cells deriving from the lymph node and then expanding within tumor tissue. Tumor and nontumor tissue repertoires were found to be significantly more similar in luminal-like than in basal-like breast cancer. The conclusion that tumor T cells originate in lymph nodes was framed as consistent with a hypothesis rather than directly demonstrated.

These reads were obtained on an Illumina HiSeq 2000. TCR beta chain libraries were generated by multiplex PCR amplification. High-throughput sequencing was used to analyze the amplified TCR beta chain products. TCRdb's own reprocessing of the public reads used fastp at Q25 and MiXCR and kept productive beta chains. Entries that share a CDR3 protein sequence are merged under the most common genes and DNA. The sample data list about 270,000 distinct CDR3 sequences, and 30% to 35% of these were observed just once. Clones ranked in the top ten supply 0.85% to 1.3% of the sample. From the cysteine through the phenylalanine, the CDR3 covers 15 amino acids. Only the CDR3 region is kept as DNA, spanning 45 bases read in frame from base 1. CDR1 SQVTM and CDR2 ANQGSEA were looked up in the germline V gene. V is trimmed back by 4 bases and J by 3 bases, and the junction contains 9 bases that no gene match accounts for.

The clonotype originates from a female donor with breast cancer. Some clones in this sample may be carry-over from other donors' samples. The sample was axillary lymph node tissue. The rearranged chain carries TRBV29-1 and TRBJ2-1; 7 bases in the middle match TRBD2. Here is the DNA: TGCAGCGTTGTGGGGGGGGGGGGGGGCTACAATGAGCAGTTCTTC. This gives the protein CSVVGGGGGYNEQFF.